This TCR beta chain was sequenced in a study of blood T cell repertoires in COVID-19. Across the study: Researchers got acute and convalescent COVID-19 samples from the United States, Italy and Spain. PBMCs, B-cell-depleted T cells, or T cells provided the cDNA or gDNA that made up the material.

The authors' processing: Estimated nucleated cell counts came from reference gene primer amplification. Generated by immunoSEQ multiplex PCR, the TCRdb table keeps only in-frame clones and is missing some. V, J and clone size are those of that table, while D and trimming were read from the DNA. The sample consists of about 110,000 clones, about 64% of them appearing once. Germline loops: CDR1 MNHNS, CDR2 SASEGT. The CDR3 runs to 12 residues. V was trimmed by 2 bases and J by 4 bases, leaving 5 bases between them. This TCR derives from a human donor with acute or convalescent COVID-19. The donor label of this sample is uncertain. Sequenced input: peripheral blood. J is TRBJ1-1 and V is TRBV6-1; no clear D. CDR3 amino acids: CASSELLTEAFF. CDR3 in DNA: TGTGCCAGCAGTGAATTACTCACTGAAGCTTTCTTT.